This passage covers 9 T cell receptor beta chains from one sample sequenced in a study of siplizumab effects on memory and regulatory T cells. The table came from immunoSEQ multiplex PCR; TCRdb's copy has only in-frame clones and leaves some out. The sample yields some 80,000 clones, around 93% seen once. Sequencing input: CD8+ T cells sorted from blood. Receptors were obtained from a human donor in good health.

The chain couples TRBV6-4 to TRBJ2-3; 8 bases align to TRBD2. CDR1 MRHNA and CDR2 SNTAGT come from the germline V gene. The CDR3 sequence is 13 residues long. V lost 0 bases to trimming and J lost 11 bases; unmatched junction nucleotides: 4. For the CDR3, the DNA is TGTGCCAGCAGTGACTCGAAGCGGGGGATGCAGTATTTT. Protein: CASSDSKRGMQYF.

The chain links TRBV5-4 to TRBJ2-3; D remains ambiguous. V gave up 1 base and J gave up 4 bases, with 10 bases separating them. This CDR3 contains 14 residues. From germline, CDR1 is SGHNT and CDR2 YYREEE (reference sequence). DNA for the CDR3: TGTGCCAGCAGCTTGATGGCTGATTCAGATACGCAGTATTTT. Translated, it gives CASSLMADSDTQYF. Drawing the rest from reference TRBV5-4 and TRBJ2-3, the complete variable domain is ETGVTQSPTHLIKTRGQQVTLRCSSQSGHNTVSWYQQALGQGPQFIFQYYREEENGRGNFPPRFSGLQFPNYSSELNVNALELDDSALYLCASSLMADSDTQYFGPGTRLTVL.

V and J are TRBV6-5 and TRBJ2-5; 9 bases match TRBD1. The CDR3 runs 14 residues. Germline V gene lookup returns CDR1 MNHEY and CDR2 SVGAGI. V shed 7 bases and J 5 bases; nucleotides not matched to a gene: 8. The CDR3 coding sequence is TGTGCCAGCACCGCAACAGGGGGCGGTGAGACCCAGTACTTC. Protein sequence: CASTATGGGETQYF.

The rearrangement uses TRBV29-1 and TRBJ1-1; D unresolved. Germline CDR1 is SQVTM and CDR2 is ANQGSEA. Between the trimmed V and J ends, which lost 7 bases and 7 bases, there was a span of 19 bases. This CDR3 contains 13 residues. The CDR3 protein is CSARETPLGEAFF. The CDR3 DNA reads TGCAGCGCTCGGGAAACCCCTCTCGGTGAAGCTTTCTTT.

The rearrangement uses TRBV15 and TRBJ2-7, with 8 positions matching TRBD2. This CDR3 spans 14 amino acids. Trimming removed 3 bases from V and 5 bases from J; junction bases left unmatched: 6. Germline V gene data show CDR1 as LNHNV and CDR2 as YYDKDF (reference sequence). The CDR3 DNA is TGTGCCACCAGCAGCGGACTAGCCGTCAACGAGCAGTACTTC. Its protein product is CATSSGLAVNEQYF. Based on the CDR3 plus reference TRBV15 and TRBJ2-7, the full variable domain is DAMVIQNPRYQVTQFGKPVTLSCSQTLNHNVMYWYQQKSSQAPKLLFHYYDKDFNNEADTPDNFQSRRPNTSFCFLDIRSPGLGDTAMYLCATSSGLAVNEQYFGPGTRLTVT.

This chain connects TRBV27 to TRBJ2-7; D is possibly TRBD1 (5 bases). The CDR3 spans 15 residues. V was pared by 0 bases and J by 3 bases, with 12 bases between. CDR1 is MNHEY and CDR2 is SMNVEV in the germline V gene (reference sequence). The CDR3, as DNA: TGTGCCAGCAGTTTATCACCCAGGGCACACTACGAGCAGTACTTC. It is translated as CASSLSPRAHYEQYF.

This chain uses TRBV7-6 with TRBJ2-3, with D hard to call. V was trimmed by 5 bases and J by 6 bases, leaving 12 bases between them. Looked up from germline, CDR1 is SGHVS and CDR2 is FNYEAQ. The length of the CDR3 is 13 residues. This chain's CDR3 is CASSQTRTDTQYF. The DNA of the CDR3 is TGTGCCAGCAGCCAAACCCGGACGGATACGCAGTATTTT.

This clone appeared a few times. The chain employs TRBV7-9 and TRBJ2-5; the D call may be TRBD1 or TRBD2 (6 bases each). The V and J ends lost 4 bases and 4 bases respectively, with 22 bases between them. The length of the CDR3 is 17 residues. CDR1 and CDR2 from the germline V gene are SEHNR and FQNEAQ (reference sequence). The CDR3 region is CASSSPEGGLLTETQYF. CDR3 bases: TGTGCCAGCAGCTCCCCGGAGGGGGGTCTTTTGACAGAGACCCAGTACTTC.

The V call is TRBV30, the J call TRBJ1-1, with D hard to call. From germline, CDR1 is GTSNPN and CDR2 SVGIG (reference sequence). This CDR3 region has 13 residues. The V gene lost 4 bases and the J gene lost 1 base, with 10 bases spanning the gap. CDR3 sequence: CAWTLGRNTEAFF. CDR3 coding DNA: TGTGCCTGGACTCTAGGGCGGAACACTGAAGCTTTCTTT. Full variable domain (missing parts from reference TRBV30 and TRBJ1-1): SQTIHQWPATLVQPVGSPLSLECTVEGTSNPNLYWYRQAAGRGLQLLFYSVGIGQISSEVPQNLSASRPQDRQFILSSKKLLLSDSGFYLCAWTLGRNTEAFFGQGTRLTVV.